Following are 2 T cell receptor beta chains from one sample sequenced in a study of shared clonotypes between healthy human individuals. Data came from immunoSEQ multiplex PCR; TCRdb stores just in-frame clones and leaves some out. Of a few million clones in the sample, approximately 93% were seen once. Specimen: naive CD4+ T cells from PBMCs. The subset here: CD45RA+ positively selected. The receptors derive from a man between 18 and 35 years old in good health. Some clones in this sample may be carry-over from other donors' samples.

Regarding this clone: This sample also contains other DNA sequences that code for the same CDR3. The V and J genes are TRBV6-1 and TRBJ2-7, with 8 bases lining up with TRBD1. Germline V lookup: CDR1 MNHNS, CDR2 SASEGT. The V and J ends lost 6 bases and 0 bases, in that order; junction bases with no gene match: 4. This CDR3 is 14 amino acids long. The CDR3: CASSGQGSSYEQYF. CDR3 sequence (DNA): TGTGCCAGCAGCGGACAGGGATCCTCCTACGAGCAGTACTTC.

Details on this clone: At the DNA level, this CDR3 is encoded by other sequences in the same sample as well. The V and J genes are TRBV5-1 and TRBJ2-1, with TRBD1 matching over 7 bases. Germline-derived CDR1 and CDR2 are SGHRS and YFSETQ. The CDR3 is made up of 15 amino acids. V shed 2 bases and J 1 base; nucleotides not matched to a gene: 3. The CDR3 DNA is TGCGCCAGCAGCTTTCGACAGGGTTCCTACAATGAGCAGTTCTTC. Translation gives CASSFRQGSYNEQFF.